This T cell receptor (beta chain) derives from a study of T-cell memory formation after mild COVID-19. TCRdb recomputed calls from the 5' RACE reads with MiXCR, one row per CDR3 protein. The sample carries more than 100,000 distinct CDR3 sequences, about 6% recorded once. The V gene end was trimmed by 6 bases and the J gene end by 2 bases; junction bases not matched to a gene: 8. Germline-derived CDR1 and CDR2 are KGHSH and LQKENI. This CDR3 is built from 16 residues. This clonotype was recorded at least ten times. This receptor was taken from an adult woman who had mild COVID-19 (a few samples of this study predate the infection). Cell type and time point are not known. The chain recombines TRBV18 with TRBJ2-7, with 12 bases aligning to TRBD2. The sequenced material came from PBMCs or a T cell subset sorted from them (not recorded which). CDR3 sequence (DNA): TGTGCCAGCTCGCGTCGGACTAGCGGGGAGACCTACGAGCAGTACTTC. Translation: CASSRRTSGETYEQYF.